This is a list of T cell receptor beta chains from one sample in a study of control samples from healthy donors and cancer patients. Assay used: immunoSEQ multiplex PCR; TCRdb lists only in-frame clones, some missing. The table includes about 80,000 clones, roughly 89% detected once. Specimen: blood. The receptors originated from a woman aged 60-75 years in good health. The CDR3 runs from the conserved cysteine through the conserved F or W. D genes are given only for firm matches. Where a row states a size, it is once, few, many or the class of an expanded clone; other rows omit it.

j_call: TRBJ2-5
d_call: TRBD1
clone_size: .
v_call: TRBV2
cdr3_aa: CASIYGTGGSETQYF
cdr3_nt: TGTGCCAGCATCTACGGGACAGGGGGCTCCGAGACCCAGTACTTC

j_call: TRBJ1-2
d_call: TRBD1
clone_size: .
v_call: TRBV6-6
cdr3_aa: CASSPDRGLIGYTF
cdr3_nt: TGTGCCAGCAGTCCTGACAGGGGGCTGATAGGCTACACCTTC

j_call: TRBJ1-4
d_call: .
clone_size: .
v_call: TRBV10-3
cdr3_aa: CAISVGAQEKLFF
cdr3_nt: TGTGCCATCAGTGTAGGGGCGCAGGAAAAACTGTTTTTT

j_call: TRBJ1-5
d_call: .
clone_size: few
v_call: TRBV3-1/TRBV3-2
cdr3_aa: CASSQAGWNQPQHF
cdr3_nt: TGTGCCAGCAGCCAAGCGGGGTGGAATCAGCCCCAGCATTTT

j_call: TRBJ2-5
d_call: .
clone_size: .
v_call: TRBV7-6
cdr3_aa: CASSLELGRETQYF
cdr3_nt: TGTGCCAGCAGCTTAGAGCTGGGGCGAGAGACCCAGTACTTC

j_call: TRBJ2-1
d_call: TRBD1
clone_size: .
v_call: TRBV9
cdr3_aa: CASSLGTGGNEQFF
cdr3_nt: TGTGCCAGCTCGTTGGGGACAGGGGGCAATGAGCAGTTCTTC

j_call: TRBJ1-3
d_call: .
clone_size: .
v_call: TRBV27
cdr3_aa: CASSLSGGLGGNTIYF
cdr3_nt: TGTGCCAGCAGTTTATCGGGGGGCTTGGGTGGAAACACCATATATTTT

j_call: TRBJ1-1
d_call: .
clone_size: .
v_call: TRBV23-1
cdr3_aa: CASSQPTWTEAFF
cdr3_nt: TGCGCCAGCAGTCAACCAACATGGACTGAAGCTTTCTTT

j_call: TRBJ1-1
d_call: .
clone_size: .
v_call: TRBV30
cdr3_aa: CAWSVVEGFEAFF
cdr3_nt: TGTGCCTGGAGTGTAGTCGAGGGATTTGAAGCTTTCTTT

j_call: TRBJ1-1
d_call: .
clone_size: .
v_call: TRBV18
cdr3_aa: CASSPGSNTEAFF
cdr3_nt: TGTGCCAGCTCACCGGGGAGTAACACTGAAGCTTTCTTT

j_call: TRBJ1-1
d_call: .
clone_size: .
v_call: TRBV19
cdr3_aa: CASSIGRGIMNTEAFF
cdr3_nt: TGTGCCAGTAGTATTGGGAGGGGCATCATGAACACTGAAGCTTTCTTT

j_call: TRBJ2-3
d_call: .
clone_size: .
v_call: TRBV5-1
cdr3_aa: CASSVQGDTQYF
cdr3_nt: TGCGCCAGCAGCGTGCAGGGTGATACGCAGTATTTT

j_call: TRBJ2-3
d_call: .
clone_size: once
v_call: TRBV5-4
cdr3_aa: CASSLYQGSTDTQYF
cdr3_nt: TGTGCCAGCAGCTTGTATCAGGGATCCACAGATACGCAGTATTTT

j_call: TRBJ2-5
d_call: .
clone_size: .
v_call: TRBV11-3
cdr3_aa: CASSPGGQETAQYF
cdr3_nt: TGTGCCAGCAGCCCCGGGGGCCAAGAGACGGCCCAGTACTTC

j_call: TRBJ1-5
d_call: .
clone_size: .
v_call: TRBV4-2
cdr3_aa: CASSQDLDQPQHF
cdr3_nt: TGTGCCAGCAGCCAAGATCTTGATCAGCCCCAGCATTTT

j_call: TRBJ1-2
d_call: .
clone_size: .
v_call: TRBV30
cdr3_aa: CAWGYGAGGYTF
cdr3_nt: TGTGCCTGGGGGTATGGAGCGGGTGGCTACACCTTC

j_call: TRBJ2-3
d_call: TRBD2
clone_size: .
v_call: TRBV2
cdr3_aa: CASSTRGASGRAADTQYF
cdr3_nt: TGTGCCAGCAGCACCCGAGGGGCTAGCGGGAGGGCGGCAGATACGCAGTATTTT

j_call: TRBJ1-1
d_call: .
clone_size: .
v_call: TRBV11-3
cdr3_aa: CASSLAWGRDTEAFF
cdr3_nt: TGTGCCAGCAGCTTAGCTTGGGGTCGGGACACTGAAGCTTTCTTT

j_call: TRBJ1-2
d_call: .
clone_size: .
v_call: TRBV11-2
cdr3_aa: CASRKVGALYGYTF
cdr3_nt: TGTGCCAGCAGAAAGGTCGGCGCCCTCTATGGCTACACCTTC

j_call: TRBJ1-2
d_call: TRBD1
clone_size: .
v_call: TRBV6-6
cdr3_aa: CASSSRDRRNYGYTF
cdr3_nt: TGTGCCAGCAGCTCCCGGGACAGAAGGAACTATGGCTACACCTTC

j_call: TRBJ2-2
d_call: TRBD2
clone_size: .
v_call: TRBV3-1/TRBV3-2
cdr3_aa: CASSDGSGGRDTGELFF
cdr3_nt: TGTGCCAGCAGCGATGGTAGCGGGGGTAGGGACACCGGGGAGCTGTTTTTT

j_call: TRBJ1-2
d_call: .
clone_size: few
v_call: TRBV4-1
cdr3_aa: CASSDRTELYGYTF
cdr3_nt: TGCGCCAGCAGCGATAGGACAGAACTCTATGGCTACACCTTC

j_call: TRBJ1-2
d_call: .
clone_size: .
v_call: TRBV28
cdr3_aa: CASSSTRVINYGYTF
cdr3_nt: TGTGCCAGCAGTTCGACACGAGTAATCAACTATGGCTACACCTTC

j_call: TRBJ2-4
d_call: .
clone_size: once
v_call: TRBV11-3
cdr3_aa: CASSLDGGQQNIQYF
cdr3_nt: TGTGCCAGCAGCTTAGATGGTGGACAGCAAAACATTCAGTACTTC

j_call: TRBJ2-7
d_call: TRBD1
clone_size: .
v_call: TRBV3-1/TRBV3-2
cdr3_aa: CASSQSPGQGYEQYF
cdr3_nt: TGTGCCAGCAGCCAAAGCCCGGGACAGGGGTACGAGCAGTACTTC

j_call: TRBJ1-2
d_call: .
clone_size: .
v_call: TRBV19
cdr3_aa: CASSTSRDPLYGYTF
cdr3_nt: TGTGCCAGTAGTACATCCCGGGACCCTCTATATGGCTACACCTTC

j_call: TRBJ1-5
d_call: .
clone_size: .
v_call: TRBV19
cdr3_aa: CASSIVGGDGNQPQHF
cdr3_nt: TGTGCCAGTAGTATAGTAGGAGGGGACGGCAATCAGCCCCAGCATTTT

j_call: TRBJ2-5
d_call: TRBD1
clone_size: .
v_call: TRBV27
cdr3_aa: CASSLLRTGTQETQYF
cdr3_nt: TGTGCCAGCAGTTTATTAAGGACAGGGACCCAAGAGACCCAGTACTTC

j_call: TRBJ1-6
d_call: .
clone_size: .
v_call: TRBV30
cdr3_aa: CAWSVGKGNSPLHF
cdr3_nt: TGTGCCTGGAGTGTGGGAAAGGGTAATTCACCCCTCCACTTT

j_call: TRBJ2-7
d_call: TRBD2
clone_size: .
v_call: TRBV5-1
cdr3_aa: CASSLDWLAGGYEQYF
cdr3_nt: TGCGCCAGCAGCTTGGATTGGCTAGCGGGAGGCTACGAGCAGTACTTC

j_call: TRBJ1-2
d_call: .
clone_size: .
v_call: TRBV18
cdr3_aa: CASSPSGFPYGYTF
cdr3_nt: TGTGCCAGCTCACCTTCAGGGTTCCCCTATGGCTACACCTTC

j_call: TRBJ1-2
d_call: TRBD1
clone_size: .
v_call: TRBV20-1
cdr3_aa: CSAGTGSRYTF
cdr3_nt: TGCAGTGCCGGGACAGGGAGTCGCTACACCTTC

j_call: TRBJ1-1
d_call: .
clone_size: .
v_call: TRBV2
cdr3_aa: CASSEAGAYTEAFF
cdr3_nt: TGTGCCAGCAGTGAAGCAGGGGCCTACACTGAAGCTTTCTTT

j_call: TRBJ1-6
d_call: .
clone_size: .
v_call: TRBV5-6
cdr3_aa: CASSFNYSPLHF
cdr3_nt: TGTGCCAGCAGCTTCAATTATTCACCCCTCCACTTT

j_call: TRBJ2-3
d_call: TRBD1
clone_size: .
v_call: TRBV24-1
cdr3_aa: CATSDNGRGRPDTQYF
cdr3_nt: TGTGCCACCAGTGATAACGGCAGGGGGCGCCCAGATACGCAGTATTTT

j_call: TRBJ2-7
d_call: TRBD2
clone_size: .
v_call: TRBV3-1/TRBV3-2
cdr3_aa: CASSPLAGGDSYEQYF
cdr3_nt: TGTGCCAGCAGCCCACTAGCGGGGGGCGACTCCTACGAGCAGTACTTC

j_call: TRBJ1-1
d_call: .
clone_size: .
v_call: TRBV29-1
cdr3_aa: CSVLVLDTEAFF
cdr3_nt: TGCAGCGTTCTTGTCTTGGACACTGAAGCTTTCTTT

j_call: TRBJ2-7
d_call: TRBD2
clone_size: .
v_call: TRBV7-9
cdr3_aa: CATGLAGSYEQYF
cdr3_nt: TGTGCCACCGGACTAGCGGGTAGCTACGAGCAGTACTTC

j_call: TRBJ1-3
d_call: .
clone_size: .
v_call: TRBV13
cdr3_aa: CASSLDYLGRGSGNTIYF
cdr3_nt: TGTGCCAGCAGCTTAGATTACTTAGGTCGGGGGTCTGGAAACACCATATATTTT

j_call: TRBJ2-7
d_call: TRBD1
clone_size: once
v_call: TRBV18
cdr3_aa: CASSPGQGAYEQYF
cdr3_nt: TGTGCCAGCTCACCCGGACAGGGGGCTTACGAGCAGTACTTC

j_call: TRBJ2-1
d_call: TRBD2
clone_size: .
v_call: TRBV5-1
cdr3_aa: CASSLESGRANEQFF
cdr3_nt: TGCGCCAGCAGCTTGGAAAGCGGGAGGGCTAATGAGCAGTTCTTC

j_call: TRBJ2-1
d_call: .
clone_size: once
v_call: TRBV12-5
cdr3_aa: CASGLGMDGWERDEQFF
cdr3_nt: TGTGCTAGTGGTTTGGGAATGGACGGTTGGGAGAGAGATGAGCAGTTCTTC

j_call: TRBJ1-1
d_call: .
clone_size: .
v_call: TRBV7-2
cdr3_aa: CASRPEGGTEAFF
cdr3_nt: TGTGCCAGCAGACCAGAAGGGGGGACTGAAGCTTTCTTT

j_call: TRBJ1-1
d_call: .
clone_size: .
v_call: TRBV20-1
cdr3_aa: CSARGAGEAFF
cdr3_nt: TGCAGTGCTAGAGGGGCCGGGGAAGCTTTCTTT

j_call: TRBJ2-7
d_call: TRBD1
clone_size: .
v_call: TRBV28
cdr3_aa: CASSLTGVSHEQYF
cdr3_nt: TGTGCCAGCAGCCTCACAGGGGTGAGTCACGAGCAGTACTTC

j_call: TRBJ2-3
d_call: .
clone_size: .
v_call: TRBV5-1
cdr3_aa: CASSSNIAGATDTQYF
cdr3_nt: TGCGCCAGCAGCTCCAATATAGCCGGGGCCACAGATACGCAGTATTTT

j_call: TRBJ2-5
d_call: .
clone_size: .
v_call: TRBV5-4
cdr3_aa: CASSWMAGPQETQYF
cdr3_nt: TGTGCCAGCAGCTGGATGGCGGGACCCCAAGAGACCCAGTACTTC

j_call: TRBJ2-5
d_call: TRBD2
clone_size: .
v_call: TRBV7-2
cdr3_aa: CASSLGNSGRARETQYF
cdr3_nt: TGTGCCAGCAGCTTAGGAAATAGCGGGAGGGCCCGGGAGACCCAGTACTTC

j_call: TRBJ2-3
d_call: .
clone_size: .
v_call: TRBV30
cdr3_aa: CAWSRAGTDTQYF
cdr3_nt: TGTGCCTGGAGTCGAGCGGGCACAGATACGCAGTATTTT

j_call: TRBJ2-2
d_call: .
clone_size: .
v_call: TRBV3-1/TRBV3-2
cdr3_aa: CASSQAGANTGELFF
cdr3_nt: TGTGCCAGCAGCCAAGCGGGCGCTAACACCGGGGAGCTGTTTTTT

j_call: TRBJ2-7
d_call: TRBD2
clone_size: .
v_call: TRBV7-8
cdr3_aa: CASSLSRGGYEQYF
cdr3_nt: TGTGCCAGCAGCTTGTCACGGGGGGGCTACGAGCAGTACTTC

j_call: TRBJ2-7
d_call: .
clone_size: once
v_call: TRBV21-1
cdr3_aa: CASTTPNGGAGSASYEQYF
cdr3_nt: TGTGCCAGTACGACACCAAACGGGGGGGCAGGTTCGGCTTCCTACGAGCAGTACTTC

j_call: TRBJ1-6
d_call: .
clone_size: .
v_call: TRBV19
cdr3_aa: CASSIADSPLHF
cdr3_nt: TGTGCCAGTAGTATTGCAGATTCACCCCTCCACTTT

j_call: TRBJ2-1
d_call: .
clone_size: .
v_call: TRBV9
cdr3_aa: CASSVGQESSYNEQFF
cdr3_nt: TGTGCCAGCAGCGTAGGACAGGAGAGCTCCTACAATGAGCAGTTCTTC

j_call: TRBJ2-3
d_call: .
clone_size: .
v_call: TRBV5-6
cdr3_aa: CASSLATDTQYF
cdr3_nt: TGTGCCAGCAGCTTGGCCACAGATACGCAGTATTTT

j_call: TRBJ1-1
d_call: .
clone_size: .
v_call: TRBV7-2
cdr3_aa: CASSLLRNTEAFF
cdr3_nt: TGTGCCAGCAGCTTACTTAGGAACACTGAAGCTTTCTTT

j_call: TRBJ2-3
d_call: TRBD2
clone_size: .
v_call: TRBV6-4
cdr3_aa: CASSEGSGGADTQYF
cdr3_nt: TGTGCCAGCAGTGAAGGTAGCGGGGGGGCAGATACGCAGTATTTT